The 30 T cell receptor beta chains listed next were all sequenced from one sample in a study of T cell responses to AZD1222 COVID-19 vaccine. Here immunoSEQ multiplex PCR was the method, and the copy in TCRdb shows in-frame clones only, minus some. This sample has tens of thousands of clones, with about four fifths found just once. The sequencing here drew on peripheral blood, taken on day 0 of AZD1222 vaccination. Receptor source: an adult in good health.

The CDR3 DNA is TGCGCCAGCAGCTTGGAACTAGCGGGACACAATGAGCAGTTCTTC. It yields the protein CASSLELAGHNEQFF. V and J are TRBV5-1 and TRBJ2-1, with 10 bases matching TRBD2. From germline, CDR1 is SGHRS and CDR2 YFSETQ. This CDR3 spans 15 amino acids. V dropped 0 bases and J dropped 5; count of bases not matched to a gene: 2.

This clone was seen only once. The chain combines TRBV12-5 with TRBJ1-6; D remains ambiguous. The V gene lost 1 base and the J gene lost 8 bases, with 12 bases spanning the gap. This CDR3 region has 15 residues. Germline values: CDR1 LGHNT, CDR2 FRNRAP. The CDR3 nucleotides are TGTGCTAGTGGTTTGGGTGTTAGGGATGATTCACCCCTCCACTTT. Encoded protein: CASGLGVRDDSPLHF.

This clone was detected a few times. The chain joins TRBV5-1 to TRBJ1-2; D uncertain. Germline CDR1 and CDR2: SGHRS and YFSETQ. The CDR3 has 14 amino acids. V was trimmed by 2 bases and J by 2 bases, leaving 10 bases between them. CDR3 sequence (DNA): TGCGCCAGCAGCTTCGATTGGCAGAACTATGGCTACACCTTC. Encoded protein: CASSFDWQNYGYTF. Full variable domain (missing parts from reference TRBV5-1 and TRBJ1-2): KAGVTQTPRYLIKTRGQQVTLSCSPISGHRSVSWYQQTPGQGLQFLFEYFSETQRNKGNFPGRFSGRQFSNSRSEMNVSTLELGDSALYLCASSFDWQNYGYTFGSGTRLTVV.

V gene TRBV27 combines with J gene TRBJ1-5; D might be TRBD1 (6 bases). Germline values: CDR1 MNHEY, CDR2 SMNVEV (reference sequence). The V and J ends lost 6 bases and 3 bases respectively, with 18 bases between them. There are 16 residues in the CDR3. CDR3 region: CASSRYAGADNQPQHF. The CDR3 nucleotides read TGTGCCAGCAGCCGATATGCGGGGGCAGACAATCAGCCCCAGCATTTT.

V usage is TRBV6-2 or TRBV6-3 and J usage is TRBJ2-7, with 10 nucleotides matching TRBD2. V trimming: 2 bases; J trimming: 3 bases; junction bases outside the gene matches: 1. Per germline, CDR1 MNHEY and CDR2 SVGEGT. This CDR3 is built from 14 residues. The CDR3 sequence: CASSYERGGYEQYF. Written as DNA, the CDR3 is TGTGCCAGCAGTTACGAGCGGGGGGGCTACGAGCAGTACTTC.

The CDR3 DNA reads as TGTGCCAGCAGACGCCGGGACAGAGGCACAGATACGCAGTATTTT. This encodes CASRRRDRGTDTQYF. The chain joins TRBV7-2 to TRBJ2-3; TRBD1 aligns across 7 bases. Germline V gene data show CDR1 as SGHTA and CDR2 as FQGNSA. The CDR3 covers 15 residues. V shed 6 bases, J shed 1 base, and the junction held 7 bases outside the gene matches.

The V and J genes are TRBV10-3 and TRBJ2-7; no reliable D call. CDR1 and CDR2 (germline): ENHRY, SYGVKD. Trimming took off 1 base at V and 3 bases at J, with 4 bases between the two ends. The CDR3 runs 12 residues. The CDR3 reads CAISELHYEQYF. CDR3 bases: TGTGCCATCAGTGAGTTGCACTACGAGCAGTACTTC.

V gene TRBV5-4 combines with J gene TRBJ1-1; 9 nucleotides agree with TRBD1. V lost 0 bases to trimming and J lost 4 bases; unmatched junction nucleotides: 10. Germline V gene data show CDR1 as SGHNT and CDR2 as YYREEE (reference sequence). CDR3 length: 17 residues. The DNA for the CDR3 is TGTGCCAGCAGCTTGGCCGGGACAGGGAGCGGGGGCACTGAAGCTTTCTTT. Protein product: CASSLAGTGSGGTEAFF.

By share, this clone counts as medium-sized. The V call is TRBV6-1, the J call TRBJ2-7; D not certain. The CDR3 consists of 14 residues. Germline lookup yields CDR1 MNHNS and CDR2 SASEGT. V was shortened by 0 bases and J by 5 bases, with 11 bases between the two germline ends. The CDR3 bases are TGTGCCAGCAGTGAAGCACGAGCGATTGACGAGCAGTACTTC. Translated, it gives CASSEARAIDEQYF.

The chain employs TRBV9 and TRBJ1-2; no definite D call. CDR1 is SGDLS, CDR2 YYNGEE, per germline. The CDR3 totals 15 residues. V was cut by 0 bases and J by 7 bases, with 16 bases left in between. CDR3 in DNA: TGTGCCAGCAGCGTAGACCTTGGGTTATTCGGTGGCTACACCTTC. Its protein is CASSVDLGLFGGYTF.

This chain's CDR3 is CASSLEGSQPQHF. CDR3 coding DNA: TGTGCCAGCAGCTTAGAGGGAAGTCAGCCCCAGCATTTT. V usage is TRBV11-3 and J usage is TRBJ1-5, with no clear D. Germline assignment: CDR1 SGHNT and CDR2 YENEEA. This CDR3 is built from 13 residues. Trimming stripped 0 bases from V and 6 bases from J, with 6 bases between.

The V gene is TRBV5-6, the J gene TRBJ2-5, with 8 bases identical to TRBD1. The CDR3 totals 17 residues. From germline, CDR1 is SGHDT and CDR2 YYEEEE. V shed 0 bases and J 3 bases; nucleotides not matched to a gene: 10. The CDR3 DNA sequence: TGTGCCAGCAGCTTGGCCTCCGGACAGGGCGGGGAAGAGACCCAGTACTTC. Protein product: CASSLASGQGGEETQYF.

The CDR3 reads CASSVWGSGELFF. The CDR3 DNA is TGTGCCAGCAGCGTATGGGGGTCCGGGGAGCTGTTTTTT. The rearrangement joins TRBV9 to TRBJ2-2; D possibly matches TRBD1 or TRBD2 (5 bases each). CDR1 and CDR2 (germline): SGDLS, YYNGEE. Trimming removed 1 base from V and 6 bases from J, with 7 bases in between. The CDR3 is 13 residues long. The full variable domain, with the rest looked up from reference TRBV9 and TRBJ2-2, is DSGVTQTPKHLITATGQRVTLRCSPRSGDLSVYWYQQSLDQGLQFLIQYYNGEERAKGNILERFSAQQFPDLHSELNLSSLELGDSALYFCASSVWGSGELFFGEGSRLTVL.

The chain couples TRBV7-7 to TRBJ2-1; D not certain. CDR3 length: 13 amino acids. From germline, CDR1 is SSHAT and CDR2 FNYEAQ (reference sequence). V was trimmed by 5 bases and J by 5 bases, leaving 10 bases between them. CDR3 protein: CASSLDGNNEQFF. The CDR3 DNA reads TGTGCCAGCAGCCTGGACGGAAACAATGAGCAGTTCTTC. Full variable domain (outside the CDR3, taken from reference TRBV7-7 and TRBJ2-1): GAGVSQSPRYKVTKRGQDVTLRCDPISSHATLYWYQQALGQGPEFLTYFNYEAQPDKSGLPSDRFSAERPEGSISTLTIQRTEQRDSAMYRCASSLDGNNEQFFGPGTRLTVL.

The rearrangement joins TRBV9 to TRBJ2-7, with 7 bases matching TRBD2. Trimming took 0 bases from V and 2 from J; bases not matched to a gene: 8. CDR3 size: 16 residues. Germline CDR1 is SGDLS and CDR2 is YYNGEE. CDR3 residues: CASSVVDGGYTYEQYF. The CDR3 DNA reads TGTGCCAGCAGCGTAGTTGACGGGGGGTATACCTACGAGCAGTACTTC.

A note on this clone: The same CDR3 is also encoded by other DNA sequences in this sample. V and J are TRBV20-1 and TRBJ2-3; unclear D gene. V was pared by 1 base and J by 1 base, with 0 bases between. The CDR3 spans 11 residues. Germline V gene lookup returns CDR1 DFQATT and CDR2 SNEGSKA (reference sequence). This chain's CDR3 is CSARGTDTQYF. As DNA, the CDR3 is TGCAGTGCTAGAGGCACAGATACGCAGTATTTT.

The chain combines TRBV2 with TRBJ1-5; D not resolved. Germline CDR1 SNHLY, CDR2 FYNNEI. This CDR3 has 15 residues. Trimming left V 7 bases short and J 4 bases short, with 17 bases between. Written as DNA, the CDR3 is TGTGCCAGCAACCCGGACGGGTTCGGTAATCAGCCCCAGCATTTT. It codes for CASNPDGFGNQPQHF.

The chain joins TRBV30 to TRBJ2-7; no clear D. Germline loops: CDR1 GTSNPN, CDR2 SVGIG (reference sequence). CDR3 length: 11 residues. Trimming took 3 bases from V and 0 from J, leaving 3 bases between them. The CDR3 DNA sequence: TGTGCCTGGAGGGTCTCCTACGAGCAGTACTTC. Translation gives CAWRVSYEQYF.

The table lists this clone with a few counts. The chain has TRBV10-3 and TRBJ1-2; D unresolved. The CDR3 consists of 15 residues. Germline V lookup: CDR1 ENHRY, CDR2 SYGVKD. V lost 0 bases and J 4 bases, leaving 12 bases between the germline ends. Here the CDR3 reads CAISESEIKSYGYTF. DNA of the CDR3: TGTGCCATCAGTGAGTCGGAAATCAAGAGCTATGGCTACACCTTC.

CDR3: CASTPWGNQPQHF. The CDR3 nucleotides are TGTGCCAGCACGCCTTGGGGGAACCAGCCCCAGCATTTT. The chain combines TRBV2 with TRBJ1-5; D is perhaps TRBD1 (5 bases). The germline gives CDR1 SNHLY, CDR2 FYNNEI. Trimming pared 7 bases from V and 7 bases from J, leaving 14 bases between. The CDR3 totals 13 residues.

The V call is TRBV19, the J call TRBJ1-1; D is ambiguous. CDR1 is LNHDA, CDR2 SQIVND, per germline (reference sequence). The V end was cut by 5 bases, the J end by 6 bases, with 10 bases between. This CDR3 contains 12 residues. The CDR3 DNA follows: TGTGCCAGTAGTTACGGACGGGCTGAAGCTTTCTTT. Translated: CASSYGRAEAFF.

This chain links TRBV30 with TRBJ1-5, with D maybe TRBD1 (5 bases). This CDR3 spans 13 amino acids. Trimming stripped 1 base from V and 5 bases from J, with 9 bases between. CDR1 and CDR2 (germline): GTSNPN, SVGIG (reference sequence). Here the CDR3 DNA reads TGTGCCTGGAGTGACAGGCTTGATCAGCCCCAGCATTTT. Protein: CAWSDRLDQPQHF.

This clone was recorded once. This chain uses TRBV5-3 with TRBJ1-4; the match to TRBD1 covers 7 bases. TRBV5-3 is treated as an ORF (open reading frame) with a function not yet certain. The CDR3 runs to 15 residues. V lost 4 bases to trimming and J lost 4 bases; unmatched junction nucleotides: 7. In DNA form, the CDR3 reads TGTGCCAGAAGCCTTCCCGGACAGGTTAATGAAAAACTGTTTTTT. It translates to CARSLPGQVNEKLFF.

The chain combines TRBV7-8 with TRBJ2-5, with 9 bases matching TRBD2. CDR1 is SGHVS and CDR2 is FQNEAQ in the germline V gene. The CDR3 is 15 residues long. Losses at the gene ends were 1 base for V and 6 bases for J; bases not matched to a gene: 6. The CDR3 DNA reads TGTGCCAGCAGCTTAGTGGGACTAGCAAGCAAGACCCAGTACTTC. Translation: CASSLVGLASKTQYF. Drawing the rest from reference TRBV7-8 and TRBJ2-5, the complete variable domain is GAGVSQSPRYKVAKRGQDVALRCDPISGHVSLFWYQQALGQGPEFLTYFQNEAQLDKSGLPSDRFFAERPEGSVSTLKIQRTQQEDSAVYLCASSLVGLASKTQYFGPGTRLLVL.

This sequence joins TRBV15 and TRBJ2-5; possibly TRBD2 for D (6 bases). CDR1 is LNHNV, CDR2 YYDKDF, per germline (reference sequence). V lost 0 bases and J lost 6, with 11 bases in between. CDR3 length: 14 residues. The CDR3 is CATSRDTAGKTQYF. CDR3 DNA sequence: TGTGCCACCAGCAGAGATACCGCGGGAAAGACCCAGTACTTC.

CDR3 sequence: CASSLDQTGTGYTF. CDR3 DNA sequence: TGCGCCAGCAGCTTGGATCAAACAGGGACTGGCTACACCTTC. The chain recombines TRBV5-1 with TRBJ1-2; possible D gene TRBD1, 6 bases. Germline CDR1 reads SGHRS; CDR2 reads YFSETQ. V gave up 0 bases and J gave up 7 bases, with 13 bases separating them. The CDR3 runs to 14 residues.

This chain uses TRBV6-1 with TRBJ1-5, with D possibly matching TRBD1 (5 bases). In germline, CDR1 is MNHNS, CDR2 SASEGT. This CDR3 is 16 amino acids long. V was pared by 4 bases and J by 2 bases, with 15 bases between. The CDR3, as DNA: TGTGCCAGCAGTGCCCGACAGTACGGGGGCAATCAGCCCCAGCATTTT. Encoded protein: CASSARQYGGNQPQHF.

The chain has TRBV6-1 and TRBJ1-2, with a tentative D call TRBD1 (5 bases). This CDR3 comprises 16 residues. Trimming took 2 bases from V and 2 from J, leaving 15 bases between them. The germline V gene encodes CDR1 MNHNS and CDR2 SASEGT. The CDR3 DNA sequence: TGTGCCAGCAGTGAAAACGGTCTAGGGGTAAACTATGGCTACACCTTC. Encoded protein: CASSENGLGVNYGYTF.

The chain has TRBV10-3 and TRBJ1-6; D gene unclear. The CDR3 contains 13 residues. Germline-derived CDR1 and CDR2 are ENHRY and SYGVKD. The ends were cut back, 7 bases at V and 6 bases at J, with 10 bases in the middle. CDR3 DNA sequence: TGTGCCATCACAGAGAGTATTAATTCACCCCTCCACTTT. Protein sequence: CAITESINSPLHF.

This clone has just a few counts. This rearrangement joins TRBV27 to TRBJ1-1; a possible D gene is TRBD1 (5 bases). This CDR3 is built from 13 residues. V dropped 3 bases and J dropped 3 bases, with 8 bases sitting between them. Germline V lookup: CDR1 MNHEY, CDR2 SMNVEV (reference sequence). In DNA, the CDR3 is TGTGCCAGCAGTTTGGGGGGGGACACTGAAGCTTTCTTT. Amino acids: CASSLGGDTEAFF.